Listed here are 24 T cell receptor beta chains from one sample, sequenced in a study of T cells in Graves' hyperthyroidism and ophthalmopathy. The source material, RNA transcripts, was used to amplify TCR beta CDR3 regions. When the TCR CDR3 underwent first-round RT-PCR, the HTBI primer set was used. TCRdb used MiXCR to reprocess the multiplex PCR reads, holding one entry per CDR3 protein. The repertoire holds about 300,000 distinct CDR3 sequences, with about 19% as singletons. Sequenced input: blood. The receptor source for this set is a man aged 50-60 years with Graves' ophthalmopathy.

The chain carries TRBV24-1 and TRBJ1-2; D perhaps matches TRBD1 (6 bases). The CDR3 sequence is 13 residues long. CDR1 and CDR2 (germline): KGHDR, SFDVKD. Trimming took 9 bases from V and 3 from J, leaving 13 bases between them. CDR3 residues: CATVRGTYYGYTF. The DNA of the CDR3 is TGTGCCACCGTCAGGGGCACTTACTATGGCTACACCTTC.

The chain joins TRBV6-1 to TRBJ1-3; TRBD1 matches 7 bases. J was trimmed by 2 bases and V by 4 bases; bases with no gene match: 5. The CDR3 is 15 residues long. Germline V gene data show CDR1 as MNHNS and CDR2 as SASEGT. This chain's CDR3 is CASSVRQGTGNTIYF. CDR3 nucleotide sequence: TGTGCCAGCAGTGTAAGACAGGGTACTGGAAACACCATATATTTT.

This chain joins TRBV19 and TRBJ2-5; perhaps D is TRBD1 or TRBD2 (6 bases each). Trimming shortened V by 7 bases and J by 5 bases, and 20 bases separated the two germline ends. Germline V gene data show CDR1 as LNHDA and CDR2 as SQIVND (reference sequence). The length of the CDR3 is 15 residues. The CDR3 here is CASTRSGAVDETQYF. In nucleotides, the CDR3 is TGTGCCAGTACCAGATCGGGGGCTGTCGATGAGACCCAGTACTTC.

This clonotype was observed at least ten times. The chain links TRBV7-9 to TRBJ2-2; 8 bases are a match to TRBD1. In germline, CDR1 is SEHNR, CDR2 FQNEAQ (reference sequence). V lost 1 base to trimming and J lost 7 bases; unmatched junction nucleotides: 2. The CDR3 length is 14 residues. The CDR3 bases are TGTGCCAGCAGCTTAGGACAGGGGATCGGGGAGCTGTTTTTT. It specifies CASSLGQGIGELFF.

The rearrangement uses TRBV20-1 and TRBJ1-4; D is possibly TRBD1 (5 bases). Germline-derived CDR1 and CDR2 are DFQATT and SNEGSKA (reference sequence). Trimming took 1 base from V and 7 from J, leaving 13 bases between them. CDR3 length equals 14 residues. As DNA, the CDR3 is TGCAGTGCTAGAGGTCTCCAGGGTGGTGAAAAACTGTTTTTT. This sequence encodes CSARGLQGGEKLFF.

The gene calls are TRBV12-3 or TRBV12-4 and TRBJ1-2; D perhaps matches TRBD1 (6 bases). V dropped 4 bases and J dropped 2 bases, with 17 bases sitting between them. There are 16 residues in the CDR3. The DNA for the CDR3 is TGTGCCAGCAGTTGGGCTGGGGGGGGCTCAAACTATGGCTACACCTTC. It yields the protein CASSWAGGGSNYGYTF.

This clonotype was found a few times. The gene calls are TRBV6-1 and TRBJ2-3; D is unclear. CDR3 length equals 15 residues. Germline lookup yields CDR1 MNHNS and CDR2 SASEGT. With 7 bases removed from V and 4 bases from J, the gap between germline ends came to 18 bases. CDR3 loop: CASTPWSSSADTQYF. DNA of the CDR3: TGTGCCAGCACACCCTGGTCGAGTTCGGCAGATACGCAGTATTTT.

The table lists this clonotype with a few counts. The CDR3 DNA is TGCGCCAGCAGTGCAAGAACAGGAGGAGAGACCCAGTACTTC. The encoded protein is CASSARTGGETQYF. The V and J genes are TRBV10-1 and TRBJ2-5; D might be TRBD1 or TRBD2, each matching 5 bases. The V end was cut by 4 bases, the J end by 4 bases, with 13 bases between. This CDR3 is built from 14 residues. Looked up from germline, CDR1 is WNHNN and CDR2 is SYGVQD (reference sequence).

The chain employs TRBV11-2 and TRBJ2-5; unclear D gene. The CDR3 consists of 13 residues. V was trimmed by 3 bases and J by 5 bases, leaving 10 bases between them. Germline V gene lookup returns CDR1 SGHAT and CDR2 FQNNGV. CDR3 amino acids: CASSFQGTETQYF. The CDR3 nucleotides read TGTGCCAGCAGCTTCCAAGGAACGGAGACCCAGTACTTC.

This clonotype came up many times. The chain links TRBV7-9 to TRBJ2-7; D not resolved. This CDR3 has 11 amino acids. Trimming left V 8 bases short and J 4 bases short, with 9 bases between. From germline, CDR1 is SEHNR and CDR2 FQNEAQ (reference sequence). CDR3 sequence (DNA): TGTGCCAGCTCACCACAATACGAGCAGTACTTC. It encodes CASSPQYEQYF. Variable domain in full (rest from reference TRBV7-9 and TRBJ2-7): DTGVSQNPRHKITKRGQNVTFRCDPISEHNRLYWYRQTLGQGPEFLTYFQNEAQLEKSRLLSDRFSAERPKGSFSTLEIQRTEQGDSAMYLCASSPQYEQYFGPGTRLTVT.

This clonotype has at least ten counts. The chain carries TRBV9 and TRBJ1-1; D gene unclear. The CDR3 has 15 residues. Between the trimmed V and J ends, which lost 0 bases and 6 bases, there was a span of 15 bases. The germline V gene encodes CDR1 SGDLS and CDR2 YYNGEE. The DNA for the CDR3 is TGTGCCAGCAGCGTAGGAGAAGTACCCCCTTCTGAAGCTTTCTTT. Protein sequence: CASSVGEVPPSEAFF.

This clonotype was recorded at least ten times. The chain recombines TRBV2 with TRBJ2-7, with TRBD2 matching 8 bases. The CDR3 loop spans 14 amino acids. The J segment lost 5 bases and the V segment lost 5 bases, leaving 8 bases of the junction unmatched. Germline CDR1 and CDR2: SNHLY and FYNNEI. The CDR3 loop is CASSRSGRVDEQYF. In DNA, the CDR3 is TGTGCCAGCAGTCGAAGCGGGAGAGTCGACGAGCAGTACTTC.

The chain links TRBV24-1 to TRBJ1-2, with 10 bases matching TRBD1. The length of the CDR3 is 14 residues. Germline V CDR1 and CDR2: KGHDR, SFDVKD. V shed 7 bases, J shed 6 bases, and the junction held 7 bases outside the gene matches. The CDR3 nucleotides read TGTGCCACCAGCGAGACAGGGGGCAGGAATGGCTACACCTTC. Its translation: CATSETGGRNGYTF.

This clonotype was found many times. The V gene is TRBV28, the J gene TRBJ1-2, with a tentative D call TRBD1 (5 bases). The CDR3 extends over 13 amino acids. CDR1 and CDR2 from the germline V gene are MDHEN and SYDVKM. With 6 bases removed from V and 6 bases from J, the gap between germline ends came to 14 bases. The CDR3 DNA sequence: TGTGCCAGCAGATCCCCAGGGAGGGATGGCTACACCTTC. It codes for CASRSPGRDGYTF.

This chain links TRBV12-3 or TRBV12-4 with TRBJ2-7; D tentatively reads TRBD1 or TRBD2 (5 bases each). Trimming removed 3 bases at V and 2 bases at J, with 17 bases between. CDR3 size: 16 residues. DNA of the CDR3: TGTGCCAGCAGTTTTTGGGACCCTCTTGTCCCCTACGAGCAGTACTTC. Amino acids: CASSFWDPLVPYEQYF.

This clonotype was picked up a small number of times. The chain uses TRBV7-2 and TRBJ2-7; D unresolved. Germline CDR1 is SGHTA and CDR2 is FQGNSA. The CDR3 extends over 14 amino acids. Deletions cut 0 bases from V and 4 bases from J, with 10 bases between. This chain's CDR3 is CASSLAMPGYEQYF. The CDR3 DNA reads as TGTGCCAGCAGCTTAGCTATGCCGGGTTACGAGCAGTACTTC.

This clonotype was observed a few times. The V gene is TRBV6-1, the J gene TRBJ1-2; 7 positions match TRBD1. V lost 10 bases to trimming and J lost 4 bases; unmatched junction nucleotides: 15. The length of the CDR3 is 15 residues. CDR1 is MNHNS, CDR2 SASEGT, per germline. The CDR3 sequence is CATISRRGGTYGYTF. For the CDR3, the DNA is TGTGCCACCATATCTCGTCGAGGGGGCACCTATGGCTACACCTTC.

This clonotype was observed a few times. The V call is TRBV4-2, the J call TRBJ2-1; 9 nucleotides agree with TRBD1. CDR3 length equals 15 residues. With V trimmed by 1 base and J by 7 bases, 5 bases remained unmatched. The germline CDR1 and CDR2 sequences are LGHNA and YNFKEQ. This CDR3 reads CASSQGTGVWNEQFF. DNA for the CDR3: TGTGCCAGCAGCCAAGGGACAGGGGTATGGAATGAGCAGTTCTTC.

V and J are TRBV27 and TRBJ2-5; TRBD2 aligns across 9 bases. Germline V gene data show CDR1 as MNHEY and CDR2 as SMNVEV (reference sequence). The length of the CDR3 is 16 residues. Trimming removed 3 bases from V and 2 bases from J; junction bases left unmatched: 7. The CDR3 region is CASSLGALAGQETQYF. The CDR3 DNA reads TGTGCCAGCAGTTTGGGGGCTCTAGCGGGGCAAGAGACCCAGTACTTC.

Details on this clonotype: A much larger clone lies one base from this, so it may be a read error. The chain couples TRBV3-1 to TRBJ2-7; no definite D call. In germline, CDR1 is LGHDT, CDR2 YNNKEL (reference sequence). CDR3 length: 14 amino acids. DNA of the CDR3: TGTGCCAGCGGCCAAGACCCTAAGAGCTACGAGCAGTACTTC. It is translated as CASGQDPKSYEQYF.

This rearrangement joins TRBV29-1 to TRBJ2-2; maybe TRBD1 (5 bases). The CDR3 totals 13 residues. V lost 7 bases and J 3 bases, leaving 12 bases between the germline ends. The germline V gene has CDR1 SQVTM and CDR2 ANQGSEA. Here the CDR3 DNA reads TGCAGCGCCACCGACAGCCACACCGGGGAGCTGTTTTTT. It yields the protein CSATDSHTGELFF.

This clonotype showed up just a few times. The chain has TRBV5-1 and TRBJ2-2; 11 bases align to TRBD2. The CDR3 loop spans 16 amino acids. Per the germline V gene, CDR1 is SGHRS and CDR2 is YFSETQ. Unmatched junction bases numbered 5, after V lost 1 base and J lost 6 bases. The CDR3 DNA follows: TGCGCCAGCAGCTTGATTAGCGGGAGGGGTGCCGGGGAGCTGTTTTTT. It translates to CASSLISGRGAGELFF.

This clonotype was found many times. The V gene is TRBV5-1, the J gene TRBJ2-4; 8 bases map to TRBD1. The CDR3 runs to 14 residues. J lost 4 bases, V lost 0 bases, and 0 bases had no gene match. From germline, CDR1 is SGHRS and CDR2 YFSETQ. The CDR3, as DNA: TGCGCCAGCAGCTTGGGGACAGGGAAAAACATTCAGTACTTC. Translation gives CASSLGTGKNIQYF.

Ten or more counts support this clonotype. CDR3 sequence: CASSPPTGRETQYF. The CDR3, as DNA: TGTGCCAGCTCACCACCGACGGGACGAGAGACCCAGTACTTC. This chain uses TRBV18 with TRBJ2-5, with D tentatively TRBD1 or TRBD2 (5 bases each). Deletions cut 0 bases from V and 4 bases from J, with 9 bases between. This CDR3 region has 14 residues. The germline V gene has CDR1 KGHSH and CDR2 LQKENI.